Listed below are T cell receptor beta chains from one sample, sequenced in a study of blood T cell repertoires in COVID-19. Only in-frame clones appear in the TCRdb table, and some are missing; sequencing was by immunoSEQ multiplex PCR. This sample yields around 65,000 clones, of which around 81% are seen a single time; around 5% belongs to the top ten. Source material: peripheral blood. These receptors came from a man between 65 and 80 years old with acute or convalescent COVID-19. Each CDR3 is given with its conserved first and last residue.

v_gene	j_gene	CDR3aa
TRBV29-1	TRBJ2-5	CSVDPLDSYQETQYF
TRBV7-8	TRBJ2-3	CASSLVSGERLTDTQYF
TRBV6-6	TRBJ2-2	CASSRSGTGVKGTGELFF
TRBV5-1	TRBJ2-7	CASSPTQGSDEQYF
TRBV9	TRBJ2-1	CASSGKSGGSYNEQFF
TRBV7-9	TRBJ2-7	CASSAGGFTYEQYF
TRBV4-2	TRBJ2-2	CASSPLDRSNTGELFF
TRBV4-2	TRBJ1-2	CASSNRGQLYGYTF
TRBV15	TRBJ1-1	CATSRTGIARDLNTEAFF
TRBV11-2	TRBJ2-3	CASSLARVTDTQYF
TRBV5-1	TRBJ2-1	CASSPGLAGSEQFF
TRBV9	TRBJ1-4	CASSVGQGREKLFF
TRBV7-8	TRBJ1-2	CASSLEGHLYGYTF
TRBV18	TRBJ2-5	CASSRGRGETQYF
TRBV5-1	TRBJ1-6	CASTSGQGTGSPLHF
TRBV9	TRBJ2-1	CASSFDRINGNEQFF
TRBV4-2	TRBJ2-7	CASSRDRSYEQYF
TRBV29-1	TRBJ1-2	CSVAPGRVASGYTF
TRBV6-5	TRBJ2-2	CATQREGTGELFF
TRBV7-5	TRBJ1-1	CARLAPMNTEAFF
TRBV5-1	TRBJ2-1	CASSLMGVGYNEQFF
TRBV6-5	TRBJ1-1	CASLLERAFF
TRBV18	TRBJ1-5	CASSNDRGSNQPQHF
TRBV5-6	TRBJ2-7	CASSPRGVNEQYF
TRBV19	TRBJ1-5	CASSIAPRQGGQPQHF
TRBV9	TRBJ2-1	CASSAGGLFNEQFF
TRBV5-1	TRBJ1-1	CASSSRDSFTEAFF
TRBV6-1	TRBJ1-4	CASSEDRYYEKLFF
TRBV5-6	TRBJ2-5	CASSRLAGAQETQYF
TRBV5-1	TRBJ1-1	CASSPATGSEAFF
TRBV3-1/TRBV3-2	TRBJ1-2	CASSHADSNYGYTF